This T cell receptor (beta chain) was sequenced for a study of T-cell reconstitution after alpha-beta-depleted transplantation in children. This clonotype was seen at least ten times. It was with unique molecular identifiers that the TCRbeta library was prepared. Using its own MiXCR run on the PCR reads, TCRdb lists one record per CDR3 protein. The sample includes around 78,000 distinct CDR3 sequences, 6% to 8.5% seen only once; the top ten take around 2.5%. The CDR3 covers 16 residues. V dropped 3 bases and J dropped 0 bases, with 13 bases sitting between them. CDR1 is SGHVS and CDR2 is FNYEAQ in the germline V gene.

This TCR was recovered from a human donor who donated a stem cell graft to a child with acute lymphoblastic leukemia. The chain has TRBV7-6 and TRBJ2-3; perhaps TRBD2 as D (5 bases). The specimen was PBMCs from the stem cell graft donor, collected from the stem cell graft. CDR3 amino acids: CASSFLDFTSTDTQYF. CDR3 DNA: TGTGCCAGCAGCTTTCTGGACTTTACTAGCACAGATACGCAGTATTTT.